Shown below are 16 T cell receptor beta chains from a single sample sequenced in a study of PD-1 blockade in classical Hodgkin lymphoma (dated by TCRdb to 2018 to 2020). The library came from the immunoSEQ multiplex PCR assay. The table comes from immuneACCESS by way of TCRdb, which keeps in-frame sequences with V and J called. Part of the clones is missing from these tables; in studies checked, under half for an unresolved V gene and the rest for unknown reasons. This sample is represented by tens of thousands of clones; about two thirds of them were singletons. Approximately 15% of the sample rests with the top ten. Interpreted using the paper, the time point label stands for: cycle 2 day 1 (C2D1) of nivolumab. Every trial patient had relapsed after autologous stem cell transplantation, and cohorts A, B and C differed in prior brentuximab vedotin exposure. This material consisted of peripheral blood mononuclear cells (PBMCs), taken before the second cycle of nivolumab. The source of these receptors is a human donor with classical Hodgkin lymphoma.

V gene TRBV7-9 combines with J gene TRBJ1-5, with D perhaps matching TRBD1 (6 bases). The CDR3 loop spans 17 amino acids. The V end was cut by 1 base, the J end by 6 bases, with 19 bases between. The germline CDR1 and CDR2 sequences are SEHNR and FQNEAQ (reference sequence). The CDR3 DNA sequence: TGTGCCAGCAGCTTAGGTGTTGGGACACCCAAAGGTCAGCCCCAGCATTTT. It specifies CASSLGVGTPKGQPQHF.

The V call is TRBV28, the J call TRBJ2-1; D possibly corresponds to TRBD2 (6 bases). Trimming pared 7 bases from V and 3 bases from J, leaving 25 bases between. Looked up from germline, CDR1 is MDHEN and CDR2 is SYDVKM. CDR3 size: 18 residues. CDR3 sequence: CASTLGTTGRPLYNEQFF. CDR3 nucleotides: TGTGCCAGCACCCTCGGGACGACCGGGAGACCGCTCTACAATGAGCAGTTCTTC. The whole variable domain, filled in from reference TRBV28 and TRBJ2-1, reads DVKVTQSSRYLVKRTGEKVFLECVQDMDHENMFWYRQDPGLGLRLIYFSYDVKMKEKGDIPEGYSVSREKKERFSLILESASTNQTSMYLCASTLGTTGRPLYNEQFFGPGTRLTVL.

The chain links TRBV7-2 to TRBJ1-5; unclear D gene. V gave up 3 bases and J gave up 3 bases, with 15 bases separating them. Per germline, CDR1 SGHTA and CDR2 FQGNSA. The CDR3 has 16 residues. As DNA, the CDR3 is TGTGCCAGCAGCTTCCACGGGAGGGCGGACAATCAGCCCCAGCATTTT. Protein: CASSFHGRADNQPQHF.

V gene TRBV28 combines with J gene TRBJ2-2, with D possibly being TRBD1 or TRBD2 (6 bases each). Germline CDR1 MDHEN, CDR2 SYDVKM. V lost 3 bases, J lost 2 bases, and 10 bases lay in between. This CDR3 has 15 residues. The CDR3 DNA sequence: TGTGCCAGCAGTTTGGGGGGCCCAAACACCGGGGAGCTGTTTTTT. Translating gives CASSLGGPNTGELFF.

This chain links TRBV4-1 with TRBJ2-6; D gene uncertain. The germline gives CDR1 MGHRA, CDR2 YSYEKL. Trimming left V 9 bases short and J 12 bases short, with 12 bases between. The CDR3 has 11 residues. The CDR3 spells CARVFLVVLTF. The CDR3 DNA follows: TGCGCCAGGGTATTTTTGGTCGTCCTGACTTTC.

The chain recombines TRBV7-2 with TRBJ1-2; 9 bases are a match to TRBD1. Trimming at V came to 5 bases and at J to 2 bases, leaving 9 bases not matched to a gene. The CDR3 is 16 amino acids. Germline loops: CDR1 SGHTA, CDR2 FQGNSA. As DNA, the CDR3 is TGTGCCAGCAGCCTAAGTTCCGGGACAGGGAACTATGGCTACACCTTC. It specifies CASSLSSGTGNYGYTF.

This chain connects TRBV9 to TRBJ2-3; 11 bases are shared with TRBD2. In germline, CDR1 is SGDLS, CDR2 YYNGEE. The V and J ends lost 3 bases and 8 bases, in that order; junction bases with no gene match: 11. This CDR3 has 16 amino acids. In DNA form, the CDR3 reads TGTGCCAGCAGCGGAGGGGATAGCGGGAGGGCCCCTACGCAGTATTTT. As protein: CASSGGDSGRAPTQYF.

V usage is TRBV27 and J usage is TRBJ2-1, with a weak D call TRBD2 (6 bases). V lost 4 bases to trimming and J lost 3 bases, with 13 bases between them. CDR3 length: 15 residues. Germline lookup yields CDR1 MNHEY and CDR2 SMNVEV (reference sequence). The CDR3 loop reads CASSSGSGVYNEQFF. For the CDR3, the DNA is TGTGCCAGCAGTTCCGGGAGTGGAGTCTACAATGAGCAGTTCTTC.

The genes are TRBV2 and TRBJ2-7, with TRBD1 matching over 7 bases. The V and J ends lost 6 bases and 0 bases, in that order; junction bases with no gene match: 8. Germline assignment: CDR1 SNHLY and CDR2 FYNNEI. There are 15 residues in the CDR3. The CDR3 coding sequence is TGTGCCAGCAGCAGCGGCAGGGACAGCTCCTACGAGCAGTACTTC. Translation: CASSSGRDSSYEQYF. Variable domain in full (rest from reference TRBV2 and TRBJ2-7): EPEVTQTPSHQVTQMGQEVILRCVPISNHLYFYWYRQILGQKVEFLVSFYNNEISEKSEIFDDQFSVERPDGSNFTLKIRSTKLEDSAMYFCASSSGRDSSYEQYFGPGTRLTVT.

The chain carries TRBV6-1 and TRBJ1-2, with D perhaps matching TRBD1 (5 bases). CDR1 and CDR2 from the germline V gene are MNHNS and SASEGT. This CDR3 has 15 residues. Deletions cut 2 bases from V and 6 bases from J, with 16 bases between. The CDR3 region is CASSEIRGRGDGYTF. The DNA for the CDR3 is TGTGCCAGCAGTGAAATTCGGGGCCGTGGGGATGGCTACACCTTC.

This rearrangement joins TRBV2 to TRBJ2-2; D gene uncertain. The CDR3 has 12 amino acids. Germline lookup yields CDR1 SNHLY and CDR2 FYNNEI. Trimming left V 5 bases short and J 6 bases short, with 7 bases between. Written as DNA, the CDR3 is TGTGCCAGCAGTCTGGGTCCCGGGGAGCTGTTTTTT. This translates into CASSLGPGELFF.

Points on this clone: One end of the junction is discordant with germline, which a read error may explain. V is TRBV29-1 and J is TRBJ2-1; D unresolved. This CDR3 is built from 11 residues. Germline values: CDR1 SQVTM, CDR2 ANQGSEA. The CDR3 region is CSVEGGYQYLF. CDR3 coding DNA: TGCAGCGTTGAAGGAGGCTATCAGTACCTCTTC.

The V and J genes are TRBV30 and TRBJ2-1; no reliable D call. CDR3 size: 13 residues. V dropped 2 bases and J dropped 5 bases, with 10 bases sitting between them. From germline, CDR1 is GTSNPN and CDR2 SVGIG (reference sequence). CDR3: CAWSPDSDNEQFF. CDR3 DNA: TGTGCCTGGAGTCCCGACTCTGACAATGAGCAGTTCTTC.

The CDR3 DNA sequence: TGTGCCAGCAGCGTAGATTTGAGCGGGGCGGGCAATGAGCAGTTCTTC. The encoded protein is CASSVDLSGAGNEQFF. The chain is built from TRBV9 and TRBJ2-1; 7 nucleotides match TRBD2. Germline V gives CDR1 SGDLS, CDR2 YYNGEE. The CDR3 length is 16 residues. V lost 0 bases, J lost 6 bases, and 9 bases stayed unmatched.

DNA for the CDR3: TGTGCCAGCAGTCCTAGCGGGTGGAGCACAGATACGCAGTATTTT. Translated: CASSPSGWSTDTQYF. The chain uses TRBV6-5 and TRBJ2-3; the match to TRBD2 covers 8 bases. V dropped 5 bases and J dropped 0; count of bases not matched to a gene: 4. Germline assignment: CDR1 MNHEY and CDR2 SVGAGI. The CDR3 is 15 amino acids.

V usage is TRBV2 and J usage is TRBJ1-5; 8 nucleotides agree with TRBD1. The CDR3 sequence is 14 residues long. CDR1 and CDR2 from the germline V gene are SNHLY and FYNNEI. V was pared by 6 bases and J by 4 bases, with 5 bases of the junction left unmatched. Here the CDR3 reads CASSGQGPNQPQHF. CDR3 bases: TGTGCCAGCAGCGGACAGGGTCCAAATCAGCCCCAGCATTTT.